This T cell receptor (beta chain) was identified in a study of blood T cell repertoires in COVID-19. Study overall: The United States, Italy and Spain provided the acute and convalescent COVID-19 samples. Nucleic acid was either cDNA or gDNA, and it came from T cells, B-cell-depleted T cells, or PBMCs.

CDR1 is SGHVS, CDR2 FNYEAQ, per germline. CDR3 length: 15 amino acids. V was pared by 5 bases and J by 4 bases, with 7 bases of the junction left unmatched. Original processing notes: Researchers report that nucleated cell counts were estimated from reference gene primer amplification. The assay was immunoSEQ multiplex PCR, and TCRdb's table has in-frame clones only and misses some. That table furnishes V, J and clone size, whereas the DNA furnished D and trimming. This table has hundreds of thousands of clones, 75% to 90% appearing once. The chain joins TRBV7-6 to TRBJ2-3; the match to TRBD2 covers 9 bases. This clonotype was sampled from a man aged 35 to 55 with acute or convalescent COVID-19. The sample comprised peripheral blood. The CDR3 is CASSRTSEYSDTQYF. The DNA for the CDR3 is TGTGCCAGCAGCCGGACTAGCGAGTATTCAGATACGCAGTATTTT.